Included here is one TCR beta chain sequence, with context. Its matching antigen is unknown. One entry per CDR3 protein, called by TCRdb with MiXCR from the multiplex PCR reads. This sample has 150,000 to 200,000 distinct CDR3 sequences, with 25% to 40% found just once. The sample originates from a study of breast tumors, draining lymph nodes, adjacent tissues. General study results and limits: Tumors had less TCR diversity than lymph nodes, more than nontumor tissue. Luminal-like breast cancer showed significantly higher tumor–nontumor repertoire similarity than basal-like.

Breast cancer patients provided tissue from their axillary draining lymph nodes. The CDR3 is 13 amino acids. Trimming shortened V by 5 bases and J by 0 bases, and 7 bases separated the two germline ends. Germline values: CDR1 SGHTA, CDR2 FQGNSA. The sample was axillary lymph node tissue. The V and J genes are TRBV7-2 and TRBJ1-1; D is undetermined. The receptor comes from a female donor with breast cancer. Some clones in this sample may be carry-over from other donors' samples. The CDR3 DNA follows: TGTGCCAGCAGCAGGGTTGTGAACACTGAAGCTTTCTTT. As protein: CASSRVVNTEAFF.